The clone carrying this TCR beta chain was detected a few times. Its antigen is not known. This sample stems from a study of T cell responses to AZD1222 COVID-19 vaccine. Findings and caveats of the study: Donors, mostly white British, included more females; clonal diversity was possibly underestimated. Two AZD1222 administrations were followed by greater Spike-specific TCR breadth and depth.

With 8 bases removed from V and 2 bases from J, the gap between germline ends came to 9 bases. From germline, CDR1 is MNHEY and CDR2 SVGAGI. This CDR3 contains 12 residues. The method was immunoSEQ multiplex PCR; TCRdb's version includes in-frame clones alone and lacks a portion of them. In the table there are roughly 28,000 clones, over 90% of which are singletons. Sample: peripheral blood, taken on day 0 of AZD1222 vaccination. The chain joins TRBV6-5 to TRBJ1-2; D unclear. This receptor was taken from an adult in good health. Here the CDR3 reads CASFSGNYGYTF. The DNA of the CDR3 is TGTGCCAGCTTTAGTGGGAACTATGGCTACACCTTC.